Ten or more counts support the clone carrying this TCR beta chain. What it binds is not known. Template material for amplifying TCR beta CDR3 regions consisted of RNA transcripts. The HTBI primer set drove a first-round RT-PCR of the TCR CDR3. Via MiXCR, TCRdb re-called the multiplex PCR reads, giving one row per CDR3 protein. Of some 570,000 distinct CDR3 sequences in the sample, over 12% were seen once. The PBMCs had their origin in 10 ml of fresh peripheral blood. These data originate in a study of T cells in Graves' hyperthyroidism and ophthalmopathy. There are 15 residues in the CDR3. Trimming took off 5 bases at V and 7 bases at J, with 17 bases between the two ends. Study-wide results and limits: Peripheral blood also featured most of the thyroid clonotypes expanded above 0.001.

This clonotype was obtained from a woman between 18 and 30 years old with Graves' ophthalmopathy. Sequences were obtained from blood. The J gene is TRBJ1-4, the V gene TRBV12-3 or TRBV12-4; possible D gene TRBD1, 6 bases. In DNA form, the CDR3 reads TGTGCCAGCAGTGTCAGGGGACTCCTATCTGAAAAACTGTTTTTT. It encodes CASSVRGLLSEKLFF.